One sample yielded the 12 T cell receptor beta chains listed below, sequenced in a study of T cell changes during pregnancy in multiple sclerosis. Measured with immunoSEQ multiplex PCR; TCRdb has only the in-frame clones, and not every one. The data hold roughly 39,000 clones, with 80% to 95% observed a single time. Sequencing used CD4+ T cells from peripheral blood mononuclear cells, obtained after pregnancy. The receptor source for this set is a female donor in good health, enrolled as a control in a pregnancy study.

The chain carries TRBV19 and TRBJ2-1, with D maybe TRBD1 (6 bases). The CDR3 length is 14 residues. CDR1 LNHDA and CDR2 SQIVND come from the germline V gene (reference sequence). The V end was cut by 7 bases, the J end by 9 bases, with 19 bases between. Written as DNA, the CDR3 is TGTGCCAGTACCTCTTTGGGGGCACCAGGTGAGCAGTTCTTC. It specifies CASTSLGAPGEQFF.

J is TRBJ2-7 and V is TRBV19, with D possibly matching TRBD1 (7 bases). V shed 8 bases and J shed 3 bases, with 20 bases lying between them. This CDR3 is 15 amino acids long. In germline, CDR1 is LNHDA, CDR2 SQIVND (reference sequence). CDR3 amino acids: CASSLPGGQFYEQYF. DNA for the CDR3: TGTGCCAGTTCCCTACCCGGGGGACAGTTCTACGAGCAGTACTTC.

This chain links TRBV27 with TRBJ2-1; TRBD2 matches at 7 bases. There are 15 residues in the CDR3. Germline V CDR1 and CDR2: MNHEY, SMNVEV (reference sequence). V lost 6 bases to trimming and J lost 8 bases; unmatched junction nucleotides: 13. DNA of the CDR3: TGTGCCAGCAGCCCTCGGACTAGTCGAGGCGATGAGCAGTTCTTC. It specifies CASSPRTSRGDEQFF.

Only one count was recorded for this clone. The rearrangement uses TRBV15 and TRBJ1-3; no clear D. This CDR3 has 15 amino acids. Trimming took 5 bases from V and 4 from J, leaving 15 bases between them. The germline gives CDR1 LNHNV, CDR2 YYDKDF (reference sequence). The CDR3 loop is CATSGEGVKGNTIYF. CDR3 DNA: TGTGCCACCAGCGGGGAGGGAGTAAAAGGAAACACCATATATTTT. The variable domain in full, with the rest retrieved from reference TRBV15 and TRBJ1-3, is DAMVIQNPRYQVTQFGKPVTLSCSQTLNHNVMYWYQQKSSQAPKLLFHYYDKDFNNEADTPDNFQSRRPNTSFCFLDIRSPGLGDTAMYLCATSGEGVKGNTIYFGEGSWLTVV.

This clone was recorded a few times. The gene calls are TRBV2 and TRBJ2-7; no clear D gene. This CDR3 spans 11 amino acids. Trimming pared 10 bases from V and 3 bases from J, leaving 10 bases between. CDR1 SNHLY and CDR2 FYNNEI come from the germline V gene. CDR3 loop: CAIRVLYEQYF. DNA for the CDR3: TGTGCCATCCGGGTCCTCTACGAGCAGTACTTC.

CDR3 in amino acids: CASSRSGGTEAFF. CDR3 nucleotide sequence: TGCGCCAGCAGCAGGTCGGGGGGCACTGAAGCTTTCTTT. The chain couples TRBV5-1 to TRBJ1-1; perhaps TRBD1 as D (5 bases). V gave up 4 bases and J gave up 4 bases, with 11 bases separating them. Germline V gene lookup returns CDR1 SGHRS and CDR2 YFSETQ. The CDR3 consists of 13 residues.

The genes are TRBV21-1 and TRBJ1-5. TRBV21-1 is a documented pseudogene. The CDR3 runs to 14 residues. CDR3 residues: CASPGLRGNQPQHF. CDR3 nucleotides: TGTGCCAGCCCGGGACTTAGAGGCAATCAGCCCCAGCATTTT.

The V gene is TRBV5-4, the J gene TRBJ1-5; D might be TRBD1 (6 bases). This CDR3 region has 16 residues. V shed 5 bases and J shed 7 bases, with 22 bases lying between them. Per the germline V gene, CDR1 is SGHNT and CDR2 is YYREEE (reference sequence). In nucleotides, the CDR3 is TGTGCCAGCAGGCCCGAGAGCGCAGGGGCCCGGCAGCCCCAGCATTTT. Translating gives CASRPESAGARQPQHF.

CDR3 nucleotides: TGTGCCAGCACCCCGGGGGGGGGCGGAGGGGCTGAAGCTTTCTTT. It codes for CASTPGGGGGAEAFF. This chain connects TRBV28 to TRBJ1-1; D might be TRBD1 (6 bases). The CDR3 is 15 amino acids. V gave up 7 bases and J gave up 6 bases, with 21 bases separating them. The V gene's germline CDR1 is MDHEN and CDR2 SYDVKM.

This chain uses TRBV2 with TRBJ2-1, with 8 nucleotides matching TRBD2. V was clipped by 6 bases and J by 0 bases; unmatched bases: 4. The CDR3 is 15 residues long. The germline V gene has CDR1 SNHLY and CDR2 FYNNEI. The CDR3: CASRWSGSSYNEQFF. The CDR3 nucleotides are TGTGCCAGCAGGTGGAGCGGGAGCTCCTACAATGAGCAGTTCTTC.

This chain joins TRBV11-2 and TRBJ2-5; D may be TRBD1 (5 bases). CDR1 and CDR2 from the germline V gene are SGHAT and FQNNGV. The CDR3 is 14 amino acids. Trimming removed 2 bases from V and 0 bases from J, with 7 bases in between. The CDR3 region is CASSLRTYQETQYF. CDR3 sequence (DNA): TGTGCCAGCAGCTTAAGGACATACCAAGAGACCCAGTACTTC.

The chain uses TRBV6-1 and TRBJ2-3; a weak D match, TRBD2 (5 bases). Trimming removed 3 bases from V and 2 bases from J, with 12 bases in between. Germline V lookup: CDR1 MNHNS, CDR2 SASEGT. The CDR3 loop spans 15 amino acids. The DNA for the CDR3 is TGTGCCAGCAGTGAGCGGGTTAGTGACACAGATACGCAGTATTTT. Amino acid sequence: CASSERVSDTDTQYF.